These 25 T cell receptor beta chains share one sample of origin, sequenced in a study of shared clonotypes between healthy human individuals. Some clones are missing from TCRdb's copy, which holds only in-frame ones; the method was immunoSEQ multiplex PCR. The data show 97,000 or so clones, less than 50% seen once. Sequenced sample: PBMCs. These receptors all come from a woman in her thirties or forties in good health. Some clones in this sample may be carry-over from other donors' samples.

As for this clone: Given a far larger clone just one base away, this is likely a sequencing read error. The chain employs TRBV29-1 and TRBJ2-7; 8 positions agree with TRBD2. This CDR3 contains 13 residues. CDR1 SQVTM and CDR2 ANQGSEA come from the germline V gene. CDR3 protein: CSVVLAGAYEQCF. The CDR3 region has the DNA TGCAGCGTTGTTCTAGCGGGCGCCTACGAGCAGTGCTTC.

CDR3 region: CASSFGQAYEQYF. Written as DNA, the CDR3 is TGTGCCAGCAGCTTCGGACAAGCCTACGAGCAGTACTTC. The gene calls are TRBV5-4 and TRBJ2-5; D is perhaps TRBD1 (5 bases). The J call may be mistaken, given a closer DNA end match to TRBJ2-7. The CDR3 totals 13 residues. Germline CDR1 reads SGHNT; CDR2 reads YYREEE (reference sequence).

This clone turned up a few times. This chain joins TRBV15 and TRBJ2-1, with D possibly being TRBD1 or TRBD2 (6 bases each). The V end lost 0 bases, the J end lost 1 base, and 10 bases lay between the germline ends. The CDR3 is 16 amino acids. Germline loops: CDR1 LNHNV, CDR2 YYDKDF (reference sequence). In nucleotides, the CDR3 is TGTGCCACCAGCAGAGATCAAGGGGGGTCCTACAATGAGCAGTTCTTC. Protein sequence: CATSRDQGGSYNEQFF.

This chain uses TRBV7-6 with TRBJ2-3; D might be TRBD2 (5 bases). The CDR3 length is 15 residues. Trimming shortened V by 1 base and J by 0 bases, and 8 bases separated the two germline ends. Germline CDR1 is SGHVS and CDR2 is FNYEAQ. The CDR3 DNA follows: TGTGCCAGCAGCTTAGGGGGAGCTAGCACAGATACGCAGTATTTT. It is translated as CASSLGGASTDTQYF. The full variable domain, with the rest looked up from reference TRBV7-6 and TRBJ2-3, is GAGVSQSPRYKVTKRGQDVALRCDPISGHVSLYWYRQALGQGPEFLTYFNYEAQQDKSGLPNDRFSAERPEGSISTLTIQRTEQRDSAMYRCASSLGGASTDTQYFGPGTRLTVL.

About this clone itself: One end of the junction does not line up with germline, which may come from a read error. The V and J genes are TRBV30 and TRBJ2-7; D remains ambiguous. The CDR3 length is 15 residues. Germline CDR1 GTSNPN, CDR2 SVGIG (reference sequence). In DNA, the CDR3 is TGTGCCTGGAGTGTAATAGAGTATGGGTCCTGCGAGCAGTACTTC. Translation: CAWSVIEYGSCEQYF.

This clone has only a few counts. The chain uses TRBV5-8 and TRBJ2-4, with TRBD1 matching over 7 bases. Germline V gives CDR1 SGHTS, CDR2 YDEGEE. Unmatched junction bases numbered 2, after V lost 2 bases and J lost 6 bases. CDR3 length: 13 residues. CDR3 sequence reads: CASSLGQANIQYF. CDR3 bases: TGTGCCAGCAGCTTAGGACAGGCAAACATTCAGTACTTC.

On this clone itself: Given a far larger clone just one base away, this is likely a sequencing read error. The chain combines TRBV4-1 with TRBJ2-3, with D uncertain. Germline CDR1 is MGHRA and CDR2 is YSYEKL. Trimming removed 4 bases from V and 0 bases from J, with 8 bases in between. This CDR3 is built from 14 residues. The CDR3 sequence is CASSRPDSTDTQYF. DNA for the CDR3: TGCGCCAGCAGCCGACCGGACAGCACAGATACGCAGTATTTT.

This clone was seen at least ten times. Because it lacks the conserved phenylalanine or tryptophan at the end, this CDR3 is likely a read error. Other nucleotide sequences from this sample produce the same CDR3. The chain uses TRBV30 and TRBJ2-7; 9 nucleotides agree with TRBD1. The CDR3 length is 16 residues. Germline CDR1 reads GTSNPN; CDR2 reads SVGIG (reference sequence). Trimming cost V 0 bases and J 3 bases; bases outside gene matches: 9. The CDR3, as DNA: TGTGCCTGGAGTGTACGGGGGACAGGGAAAGGCTACGAGCAGTACTTA. It yields the protein CAWSVRGTGKGYEQYL.

This clone has a handful of counts. This sequence joins TRBV2 and TRBJ2-1; maybe TRBD2 (5 bases). Germline V gives CDR1 SNHLY, CDR2 FYNNEI. This CDR3 has 14 residues. V shed 4 bases and J shed 4 bases, with 11 bases lying between them. The CDR3 is CASSVRTQYNEQFF. In nucleotides, the CDR3 is TGTGCCAGCAGTGTTAGGACTCAATACAATGAGCAGTTCTTC.

Only a few counts were recorded for this clone. The chain is built from TRBV29-1 and TRBJ2-3, with D perhaps matching TRBD1 or TRBD2 (5 bases each). Germline CDR1 reads SQVTM; CDR2 reads ANQGSEA. CDR3 length: 14 residues. V gave up 6 bases and J gave up 0 bases, with 13 bases separating them. In DNA form, the CDR3 reads TGCAGCGTGGAGGAGACAGCGAGCACAGATACGCAGTATTTT. Translation gives CSVEETASTDTQYF.

About this clone: A much bigger clone sits one base away, suggesting this may be a read error. V gene TRBV19 combines with J gene TRBJ2-7, with 9 nucleotides matching TRBD2. V shed 8 bases and J 3 bases; nucleotides not matched to a gene: 8. The CDR3 consists of 14 residues. Germline CDR1 LNHDA, CDR2 SQIVND (reference sequence). CDR3 loop: CASGRRREGYEQYF. The DNA of the CDR3 is TGTGCCAGTGGTCGGAGGCGGGAGGGCTACGAGCAGTACTTC.

This clone was recorded a few times. The chain joins TRBV2 to TRBJ1-5; TRBD1 agrees at 7 bases. Germline lookup yields CDR1 SNHLY and CDR2 FYNNEI. The V segment lost 4 bases and the J segment 4 bases; nucleotides outside the gene matches: 4. The CDR3 spans 14 residues. CDR3 nucleotides: TGTGCCAGCAGTGGGACAGGCAAAAATCAGCCCCAGCATTTT. Amino acids: CASSGTGKNQPQHF.

This clone was found a few times. Its ends do not fully match the called genes, so a read error is possible. This chain joins TRBV14 and TRBJ2-5; D is possibly TRBD1 (5 bases). The CDR3 has 16 residues. The germline V gene encodes CDR1 SGHDN and CDR2 FVKESK. The CDR3 bases are TGTGCCAGCAGCCATCTCCGGTTGGGGCACCAAGAGGCCCAGTACTTC. It translates to CASSHLRLGHQEAQYF.

The genes are TRBV10-2 and TRBJ2-3; D uncertain. Germline V gene sequence: CDR1 WSHSY, CDR2 SAAADI. The V gene lost 0 bases and the J gene lost 6 bases, with 1 base spanning the gap. The CDR3 consists of 11 residues. The DNA for the CDR3 is TGCGCCAGCAGTGAGTCGGATACGCAGTATTTT. It encodes CASSESDTQYF.

This clone has just a few counts. The rearrangement links TRBV5-1 to TRBJ2-7; D is unclear. The germline V and J ends were trimmed by 0 bases and 3 bases, with 10 bases remaining between them. Germline CDR1 reads SGHRS; CDR2 reads YFSETQ. There are 14 residues in the CDR3. CDR3 bases: TGCGCCAGCAGCTTGGACAGCCAAAGCTACGAGCAGTACTTC. Translated: CASSLDSQSYEQYF. The complete variable domain, with remaining parts taken from reference TRBV5-1 and TRBJ2-7, reads KAGVTQTPRYLIKTRGQQVTLSCSPISGHRSVSWYQQTPGQGLQFLFEYFSETQRNKGNFPGRFSGRQFSNSRSEMNVSTLELGDSALYLCASSLDSQSYEQYFGPGTRLTVT.

CDR3 residues: CASSAWTGGQEKLFF. The CDR3 nucleotides are TGTGCCAGTAGTGCCTGGACAGGGGGCCAGGAAAAACTGTTTTTT. V is TRBV19 and J is TRBJ1-4, with 11 bases identical to TRBD1. The CDR3 is made up of 15 amino acids. Looked up from germline, CDR1 is LNHDA and CDR2 is SQIVND (reference sequence). Trimming cost V 5 bases and J 8 bases; bases outside gene matches: 7.

This rearrangement joins TRBV6-5 to TRBJ2-7; a possible D gene is TRBD2 (6 bases). This CDR3 is built from 14 residues. The germline V gene has CDR1 MNHEY and CDR2 SVGAGI. V was clipped by 5 bases and J by 2 bases, with 13 bases between them. CDR3 coding DNA: TGTGCCAGCAGTCCCTCTAGCGCTACCTACGAGCAGTACTTC. Protein sequence: CASSPSSATYEQYF.

The chain has TRBV27 and TRBJ2-6, with a possible D match to TRBD1 (6 bases). Germline V CDR1 and CDR2: MNHEY, SMNVEV (reference sequence). This CDR3 has 14 amino acids. V dropped 6 bases and J dropped 9 bases, with 15 bases sitting between them. The CDR3 loop reads CASRPGQLINVLTF. CDR3 sequence (DNA): TGTGCCAGCAGACCGGGACAACTAATCAACGTCCTGACTTTC.

The chain recombines TRBV5-1 with TRBJ2-1; the match to TRBD2 covers 11 bases. This CDR3 has 15 residues. Germline V gene data show CDR1 as SGHRS and CDR2 as YFSETQ. Trimming cost V 4 bases and J 6 bases; bases outside gene matches: 6. CDR3 protein: CASSQLAGAANEQFF. Here the CDR3 DNA reads TGCGCCAGCAGCCAACTAGCGGGAGCTGCCAATGAGCAGTTCTTC.

The CDR3 loop is CASSAWAGEETQYF. CDR3 sequence (DNA): TGTGCCAGCAGCGCGTGGGCGGGAGAGGAGACCCAGTACTTC. The chain links TRBV5-4 to TRBJ2-5; TRBD2 agrees at 7 bases. CDR1 and CDR2 (germline): SGHNT, YYREEE (reference sequence). This CDR3 contains 14 residues. The junction had 8 bases not matched to a gene; V was cut back by 4 bases and J by 5 bases.

The chain employs TRBV4-1 and TRBJ2-7; perhaps D is TRBD1 or TRBD2 (5 bases each). V lost 2 bases to trimming and J lost 2 bases, with 13 bases between them. CDR3 size: 15 residues. The V gene's germline CDR1 is MGHRA and CDR2 YSYEKL. The CDR3 bases are TGCGCCAGCAGCCAAAACCGGGACCCAGCCTACGAGCAGTACTTC. The encoded protein is CASSQNRDPAYEQYF.

The chain recombines TRBV10-3 with TRBJ1-1; perhaps TRBD1 as D (5 bases). CDR1 and CDR2 (germline): ENHRY, SYGVKD. Trimming cost V 0 bases and J 0 bases, with 8 bases left between them. The CDR3 extends over 15 amino acids. CDR3 residues: CAISESTDMNTEAFF. CDR3 sequence (DNA): TGTGCCATCAGTGAGTCGACAGACATGAACACTGAAGCTTTCTTT.

The chain combines TRBV11-2 with TRBJ2-1; TRBD2 matches 9 bases. Germline assignment: CDR1 SGHAT and CDR2 FQNNGV. V lost 3 bases to trimming and J lost 5 bases; unmatched junction nucleotides: 8. The length of the CDR3 is 16 residues. The CDR3 is CASSFLRGRVNNEQFF. CDR3 in DNA: TGTGCCAGCAGCTTTTTGCGCGGGAGGGTAAACAATGAGCAGTTCTTC.

The chain uses TRBV15 and TRBJ2-7, with a weak D call TRBD2 (6 bases). V was cut by 1 base and J by 1 base, with 11 bases left in between. The germline V gene has CDR1 LNHNV and CDR2 YYDKDF (reference sequence). The CDR3 contains 15 residues. CDR3 sequence (DNA): TGTGCCACCAGCAGAGTCGGGAGTAGGTCCTACGAGCAGTACTTC. It yields the protein CATSRVGSRSYEQYF.

This clone was picked up many times. The chain combines TRBV4-3 with TRBJ2-7, with D maybe TRBD1 (7 bases). V was cut by 0 bases and J by 4 bases, with 16 bases left in between. The CDR3 totals 16 residues. In germline, CDR1 is LGHNA, CDR2 YSLEER. The CDR3 sequence is CASSQDRQGGFYEQYF. CDR3 nucleotides: TGCGCCAGCAGCCAAGATCGGCAGGGGGGTTTTTACGAGCAGTACTTC.